Presented here are 6 T cell receptor beta chains from one specimen sequenced in a study of blood T cell repertoires in COVID-19. Data came from immunoSEQ multiplex PCR; TCRdb stores just in-frame clones and leaves some out. Of hundreds of thousands of clones in the sample, more than 75% were seen once. Material: PBMCs or T cells enriched from blood (not recorded which). Receptors originate from a woman in her forties with acute COVID-19.

The chain links TRBV28 to TRBJ1-2, with 10 bases that match TRBD1. The length of the CDR3 is 13 residues. Germline V CDR1 and CDR2: MDHEN, SYDVKM. V lost 10 bases to trimming and J lost 5 bases; unmatched junction nucleotides: 7. The CDR3 reads CATRQGARYGYTF. DNA for the CDR3: TGTGCCACGAGACAGGGGGCGCGTTATGGCTACACCTTC.

The CDR3 region has the DNA TGTGCCAGCAGTCGGGACAGGCGAAGCACAGATACGCAGTATTTT. Translation: CASSRDRRSTDTQYF. The V and J genes are TRBV28 and TRBJ2-3; TRBD1 aligns across 8 bases. Trimming at V came to 5 bases and at J to 0 bases, leaving 4 bases not matched to a gene. Germline V gene sequence: CDR1 MDHEN, CDR2 SYDVKM. The CDR3 extends over 15 amino acids.

The rearrangement joins TRBV27 to TRBJ2-2; D may be TRBD2 (6 bases). The CDR3 sequence is 16 residues long. Trimming removed 6 bases from V and 4 bases from J, with 18 bases in between. Germline values: CDR1 MNHEY, CDR2 SMNVEV (reference sequence). CDR3 DNA: TGTGCCAGCAGCACCTTCCCGGCCGGGGGCACCGGGGAGCTGTTTTTT. Its translation is CASSTFPAGGTGELFF.

J is TRBJ2-3 and V is TRBV7-2; D call uncertain. V lost 4 bases and J lost 2, with 16 bases in between. Germline-derived CDR1 and CDR2 are SGHTA and FQGNSA. The CDR3 length is 16 residues. CDR3 region: CASSSRSLANTDTQYF. The CDR3 nucleotides read TGTGCCAGCAGCTCACGCTCTTTAGCTAACACAGATACGCAGTATTTT.

The sample holds many counts of this clone. The gene calls are TRBV5-4 and TRBJ2-1; possible D gene TRBD2, 6 bases. The V and J ends lost 3 bases and 5 bases respectively, with 12 bases between them. Germline V gene lookup returns CDR1 SGHNT and CDR2 YYREEE (reference sequence). The CDR3 extends over 14 amino acids. The CDR3 region is CASSSPGTHNEQFF. CDR3 coding DNA: TGTGCCAGCAGCTCGCCCGGGACTCACAATGAGCAGTTCTTC.

For the CDR3, the DNA is TGTGCCAGCAGGGGACAGGGGACCCACACTGAAGCTTTCTTT. Translation: CASRGQGTHTEAFF. The chain uses TRBV25-1 and TRBJ1-1, with 10 bases that match TRBD1. Germline trimming cut 6 bases from V and 3 bases from J; bases unmatched to any gene: 4. CDR1 is MGHDK and CDR2 is SYGVNS in the germline V gene. CDR3 size: 14 residues.